A single T cell receptor (beta chain) is shown here with its context. Its antigen is unknown. Germline V CDR1 and CDR2: MNHNY, SVGAGI (reference sequence). The CDR3 is 15 amino acids. V lost 0 bases, J lost 3 bases, and 10 bases lay in between. This record comes from a study of shared clonotypes between healthy human individuals. Study-wide results and caveats: The researchers took only blood, and tissue repertoires probably look different. Roughly 5% of naive CD4 clonotypes were common to a handful of donors.

Profiled with immunoSEQ multiplex PCR; TCRdb holds only in-frame clones, not every one. The sample lists some 580,000 clones, more than 95% occurring once. The sample comprised naive CD4+ T cells sorted from blood. Regarding subset: CD45RA+ positively selected. The gene calls are TRBV6-6 and TRBJ2-3; D remains unclear. This TCR came from a woman in her twenties or thirties in good health. DNA for the CDR3: TGTGCCAGCAGTTACTCCAGGTGGCATACAGATACGCAGTATTTT. Amino acids: CASSYSRWHTDTQYF.